These T cell receptor beta chains were read from a single sample in a study of beta chain features in type 1 diabetes. Data came from immunoSEQ multiplex PCR; TCRdb stores just in-frame clones and leaves some out. The table records some 400,000 clones, over 13% of them present only once. Source material: naive CD4+ T cells from blood. Receptors were obtained from a woman aged 18 to 35 in good health. The CDR3 runs from the conserved cysteine through the conserved F or W. The order of the fields is V gene, clone size, J gene, D gene, CDR3 protein, CDR3 DNA. D genes are given only for firm matches. Some rows have no size entry. The others give once, few or many, or a class for an expanded clone.

TRBV14	few	TRBJ2-1	.	CASSHLQKGREQFF	TGTGCCAGCAGCCACTTACAAAAAGGGAGGGAGCAGTTCTTC
TRBV14	.	TRBJ2-2	.	CASSYRVGELFF	TGTGCCAGCAGTTACAGGGTCGGGGAGCTGTTTTTT
TRBV10-2	.	TRBJ1-2	.	CASSIAGNYGYTF	TGCGCCAGCAGTATAGCAGGGAACTATGGCTACACCTTC
TRBV29-1	.	TRBJ1-3	.	CSVEELGNTIYF	TGCAGCGTCGAGGAACTTGGAAACACCATATATTTT
TRBV5-1	few	TRBJ2-7	.	CASSFSQGLDPGEQYF	TGCGCCAGCAGCTTTTCTCAGGGGCTTGATCCGGGCGAGCAGTACTTC
TRBV28	few	TRBJ2-1	TRBD2	CASSRLAGSDEQFF	TGTGCCAGCAGCAGACTAGCGGGATCAGATGAGCAGTTCTTC
TRBV7-9	.	TRBJ1-1	.	CASSLVDEAFF	TGTGCCAGCAGCTTGGTAGATGAAGCTTTCTTT
TRBV30	few	TRBJ1-5	.	CAWSAGTLKPQHF	TGTGCCTGGAGTGCCGGGACATTAAAGCCCCAGCATTTT
TRBV30	.	TRBJ2-2	.	CAWQASRNTGELFF	TGTGCCTGGCAAGCTAGCAGGAACACCGGGGAGCTGTTTTTT
TRBV4-1	few	TRBJ2-1	TRBD1	CASSQDRDRVLDEQFF	TGCGCCAGCAGCCAAGATCGGGACAGGGTGTTAGATGAGCAGTTCTTC
TRBV5-1	.	TRBJ2-7	TRBD2	CASRLLTSYGEQYF	TGCGCCAGCAGGCTACTGACTAGCTATGGCGAGCAGTACTTC
TRBV2	few	TRBJ2-7	.	CASIEGGVPRQYF	TGTGCCAGCATTGAAGGCGGGGTCCCACGCCAGTACTTC
TRBV29-1	few	TRBJ2-7	.	CSVGGLGPYEQYF	TGCAGCGTTGGCGGTCTAGGTCCTTACGAGCAGTACTTC
TRBV19	few	TRBJ2-5	TRBD1	CASSRNRGETQYF	TGTGCCAGTAGTCGTAACAGGGGAGAGACCCAGTACTTC